Sequencing of this TCR beta chain was carried out in a study of T cell changes during pregnancy in multiple sclerosis. V was clipped by 0 bases and J by 4 bases, with 12 bases between them. CDR3 length: 15 residues. CDR1 WNHNN and CDR2 SYGVQD come from the germline V gene (reference sequence). Repertoires were generated with immunoSEQ multiplex PCR, while TCRdb's copy carries only in-frame clones and drops some. This table holds nearly 40,000 clones, 92% found once. The chain links TRBV10-1 to TRBJ1-2, with no clear D. The clonotype was recovered from a female donor with multiple sclerosis, enrolled in a pregnancy study. This specimen was CD4+ T cells from peripheral blood mononuclear cells, taken in the third trimester of pregnancy. The CDR3 coding sequence is TGCGCCAGCAGTGAGTCGAGCGACGGAATCTATGGCTACACCTTC. Its translation: CASSESSDGIYGYTF.